Below, 5 T cell receptor beta chains from the same sample are listed, as sequenced in a study of OX40 agonist ivuxolimab in advanced cancers. Sequenced by immunoSEQ multiplex PCR; TCRdb stores in-frame clones only, minus some. The sample holds over 150,000 clones, 94% seen once. The sequenced sample was CD4+ or CD8+ T cells sorted from blood, obtained in a trial of the OX40 agonist ivuxolimab. The receptors derive from an adult with an advanced solid tumor such as melanoma, head and neck, liver or kidney cancer.

The rearrangement links TRBV6-6 to TRBJ2-3; no clear D. V was trimmed by 6 bases and J by 1 base, leaving 11 bases between them. CDR1 is MNHNY and CDR2 is SVGAGI in the germline V gene (reference sequence). The CDR3 sequence is 14 residues long. The CDR3 reads CASSERWGTDTQYF. The DNA of the CDR3 is TGTGCCAGCAGCGAAAGGTGGGGCACAGATACGCAGTATTTT.

This clone was seen more than once but under ten times. This rearrangement joins TRBV12-2 to TRBJ2-5; the table's D call TRBD2 went unverified against the DNA. TRBV12-2 is classified as a pseudogene. This CDR3 is built from 17 residues. The CDR3 protein is CASRLQSLAGDQDTQYF. The CDR3 nucleotides are TGTGCAAGTCGCCTGCAGTCTCTAGCGGGGGACCAAGATACCCAGTACTTC.

The chain couples TRBV11-2 to TRBJ1-5; D remains unclear. Between the trimmed V and J ends, which lost 1 base and 10 bases, there was a span of 14 bases. CDR1 is SGHAT, CDR2 FQNNGV, per germline. The CDR3 totals 14 residues. CDR3 in DNA: TGTGCCAGCAGCTTAGGGGTCTTACATACCCCCCAGCATTTT. The encoded protein is CASSLGVLHTPQHF.

This sequence joins TRBV9 and TRBJ2-3; the match to TRBD2 covers 11 bases. The junction had 6 bases not matched to a gene; V was cut back by 0 bases and J by 0 bases. The V gene's germline CDR1 is SGDLS and CDR2 YYNGEE. CDR3 length equals 18 residues. CDR3 DNA sequence: TGTGCCAGCAGCGTAGTGGCTAGCGGGGGGTCTAGCACAGATACGCAGTATTTT. This codes for CASSVVASGGSSTDTQYF.

V gene TRBV5-1 combines with J gene TRBJ2-7; D is uncertain. The CDR3 has 12 residues. V was cut by 2 bases and J by 2 bases, with 5 bases left in between. The germline V gene encodes CDR1 SGHRS and CDR2 YFSETQ. The CDR3 DNA sequence: TGCGCCAGCAGCTTTAGCACCTACGAGCAGTACTTC. Encoded protein: CASSFSTYEQYF.